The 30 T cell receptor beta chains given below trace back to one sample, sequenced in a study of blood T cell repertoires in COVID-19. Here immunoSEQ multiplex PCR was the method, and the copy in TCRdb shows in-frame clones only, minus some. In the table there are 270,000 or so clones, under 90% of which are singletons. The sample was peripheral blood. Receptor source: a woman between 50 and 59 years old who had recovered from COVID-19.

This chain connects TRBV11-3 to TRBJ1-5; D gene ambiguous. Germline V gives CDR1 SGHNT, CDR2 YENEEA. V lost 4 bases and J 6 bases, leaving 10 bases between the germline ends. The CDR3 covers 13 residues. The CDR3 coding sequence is TGTGCCAGCAGCTCCGCCGGTGGTCAGCCCCAGCATTTT. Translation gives CASSSAGGQPQHF.

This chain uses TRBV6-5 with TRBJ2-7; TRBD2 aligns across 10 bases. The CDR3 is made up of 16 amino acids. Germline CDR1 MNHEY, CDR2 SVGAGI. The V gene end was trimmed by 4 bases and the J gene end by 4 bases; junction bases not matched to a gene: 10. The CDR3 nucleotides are TGTGCCAGCAGTTTAAGCGGGGGGGCCTTCTCTTACGAGCAGTACTTC. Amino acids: CASSLSGGAFSYEQYF.

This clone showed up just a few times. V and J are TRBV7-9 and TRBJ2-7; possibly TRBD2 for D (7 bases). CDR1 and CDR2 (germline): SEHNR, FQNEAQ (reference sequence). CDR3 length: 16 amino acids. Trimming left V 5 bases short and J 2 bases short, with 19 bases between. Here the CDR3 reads CASSQSSGGAPYEQYF. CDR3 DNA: TGTGCCAGCAGCCAATCGTCTGGGGGGGCCCCCTACGAGCAGTACTTC. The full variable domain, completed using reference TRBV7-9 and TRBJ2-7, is DTGVSQNPRHKITKRGQNVTFRCDPISEHNRLYWYRQTLGQGPEFLTYFQNEAQLEKSRLLSDRFSAERPKGSFSTLEIQRTEQGDSAMYLCASSQSSGGAPYEQYFGPGTRLTVT.

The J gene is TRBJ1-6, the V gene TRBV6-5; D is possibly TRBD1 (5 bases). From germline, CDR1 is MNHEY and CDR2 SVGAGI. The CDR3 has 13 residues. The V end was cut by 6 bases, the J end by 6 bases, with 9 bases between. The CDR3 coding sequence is TGTGCCAGCAGGACAGTCGGTAATTCACCCCTCCACTTT. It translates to CASRTVGNSPLHF.

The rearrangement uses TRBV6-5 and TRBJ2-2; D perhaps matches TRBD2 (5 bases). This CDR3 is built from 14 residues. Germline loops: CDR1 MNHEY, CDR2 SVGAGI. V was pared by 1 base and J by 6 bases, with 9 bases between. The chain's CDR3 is CASSYFTSSGELFF. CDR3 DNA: TGTGCCAGCAGTTACTTCACTAGTTCCGGGGAGCTGTTTTTT.

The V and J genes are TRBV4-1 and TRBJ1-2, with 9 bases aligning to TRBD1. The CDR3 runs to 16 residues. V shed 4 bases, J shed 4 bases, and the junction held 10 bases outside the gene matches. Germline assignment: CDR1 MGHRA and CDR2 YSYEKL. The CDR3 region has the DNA TGCGCCAGCAGCCCCCCGCCGGGACAGGGCCTCTATGGCTACACCTTC. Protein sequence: CASSPPPGQGLYGYTF.

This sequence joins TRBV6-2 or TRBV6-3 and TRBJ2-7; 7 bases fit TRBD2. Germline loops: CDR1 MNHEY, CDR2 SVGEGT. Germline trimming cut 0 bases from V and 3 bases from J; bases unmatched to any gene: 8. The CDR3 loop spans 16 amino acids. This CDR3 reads CASSYSATSSSYEQYF. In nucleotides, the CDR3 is TGTGCCAGCAGTTACTCGGCGACTAGCTCGAGCTACGAGCAGTACTTC.

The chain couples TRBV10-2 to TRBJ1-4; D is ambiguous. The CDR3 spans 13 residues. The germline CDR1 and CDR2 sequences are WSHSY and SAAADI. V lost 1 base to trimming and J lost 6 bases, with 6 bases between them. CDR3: CASSEYTDEKLFF. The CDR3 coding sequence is TGCGCCAGCAGTGAGTATACAGATGAAAAACTGTTTTTT.

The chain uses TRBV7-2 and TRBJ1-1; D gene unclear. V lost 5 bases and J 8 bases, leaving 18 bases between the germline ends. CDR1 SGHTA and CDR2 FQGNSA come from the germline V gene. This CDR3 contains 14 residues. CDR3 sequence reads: CASSLNRETTEAFF. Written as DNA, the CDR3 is TGTGCCAGCAGCCTTAACCGGGAAACCACGGAAGCTTTCTTT.

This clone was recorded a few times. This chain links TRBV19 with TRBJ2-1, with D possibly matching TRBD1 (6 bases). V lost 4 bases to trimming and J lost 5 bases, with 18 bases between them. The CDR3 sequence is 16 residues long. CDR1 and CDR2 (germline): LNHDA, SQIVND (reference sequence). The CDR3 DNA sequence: TGTGCCAGTAGTAGTACGGGACACCCGAAAAACAATGAGCAGTTCTTC. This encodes CASSSTGHPKNNEQFF.

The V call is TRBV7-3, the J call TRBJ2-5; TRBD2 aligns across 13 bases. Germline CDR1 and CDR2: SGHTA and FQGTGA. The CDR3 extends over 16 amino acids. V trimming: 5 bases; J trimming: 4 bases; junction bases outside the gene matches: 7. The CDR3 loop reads CASSPGTSGEGETQYF. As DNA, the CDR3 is TGTGCCAGCAGCCCCGGGACTAGCGGGGAGGGAGAGACCCAGTACTTC.

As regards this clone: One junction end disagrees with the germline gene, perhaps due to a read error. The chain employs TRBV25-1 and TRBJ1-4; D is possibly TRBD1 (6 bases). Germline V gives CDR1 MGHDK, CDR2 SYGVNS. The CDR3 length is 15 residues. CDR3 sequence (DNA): TGTGCCAGCAGCGAATCCCAGGGGTTTGATGAAAAACTGTTTTTT. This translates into CASSESQGFDEKLFF.

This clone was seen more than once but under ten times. The CDR3 DNA reads TGTGCCAGCAGCGACCGAGGACGGGACTCTGGAAACACCATATATTTT. Protein sequence: CASSDRGRDSGNTIYF. J is TRBJ1-3 and V is TRBV11-1; D gene uncertain. V gave up 5 bases and J gave up 0 bases, with 14 bases separating them. CDR1 is SGHAT and CDR2 is FQDESV in the germline V gene (reference sequence). The CDR3 is made up of 16 amino acids.

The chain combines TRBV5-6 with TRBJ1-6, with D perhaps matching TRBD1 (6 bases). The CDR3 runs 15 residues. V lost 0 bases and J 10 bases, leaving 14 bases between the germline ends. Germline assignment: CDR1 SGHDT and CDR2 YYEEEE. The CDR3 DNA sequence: TGTGCCAGCAGCTTGGACGCAGGGGTATCGTCACCCCTCCACTTT. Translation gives CASSLDAGVSSPLHF.

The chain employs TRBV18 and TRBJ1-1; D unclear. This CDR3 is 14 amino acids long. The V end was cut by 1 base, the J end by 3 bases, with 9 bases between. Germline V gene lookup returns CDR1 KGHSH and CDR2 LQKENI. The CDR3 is CASSPQRSDTEAFF. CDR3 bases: TGTGCCAGCTCACCACAGAGATCGGACACTGAAGCTTTCTTT.

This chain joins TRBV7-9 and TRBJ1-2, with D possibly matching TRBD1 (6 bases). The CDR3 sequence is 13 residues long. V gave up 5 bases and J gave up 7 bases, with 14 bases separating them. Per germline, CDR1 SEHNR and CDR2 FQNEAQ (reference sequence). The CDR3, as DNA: TGTGCCAGCAGCCCCACAGGGCTGGTTGGCTACACCTTC. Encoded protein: CASSPTGLVGYTF.

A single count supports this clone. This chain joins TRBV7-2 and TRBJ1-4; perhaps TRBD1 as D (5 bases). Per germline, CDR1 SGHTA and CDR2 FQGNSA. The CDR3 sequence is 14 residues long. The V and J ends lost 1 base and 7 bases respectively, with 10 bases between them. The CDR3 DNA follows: TGTGCCAGCAGCTTAGTGGGGCTAACTGAAAAACTGTTTTTT. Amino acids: CASSLVGLTEKLFF.

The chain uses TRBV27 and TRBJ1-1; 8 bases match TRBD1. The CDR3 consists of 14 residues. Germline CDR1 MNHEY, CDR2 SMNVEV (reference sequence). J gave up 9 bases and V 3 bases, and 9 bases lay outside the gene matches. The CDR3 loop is CASSFNRGGTKAFF. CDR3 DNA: TGTGCCAGCAGTTTTAACAGGGGGGGGACCAAAGCTTTCTTT.

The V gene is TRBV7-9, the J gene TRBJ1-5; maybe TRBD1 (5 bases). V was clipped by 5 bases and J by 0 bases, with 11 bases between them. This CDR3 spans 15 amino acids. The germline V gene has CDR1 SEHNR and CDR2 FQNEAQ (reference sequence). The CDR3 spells CASSRDGYSNQPQHF. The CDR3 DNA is TGTGCCAGCAGCAGGGACGGTTATAGCAATCAGCCCCAGCATTTT.

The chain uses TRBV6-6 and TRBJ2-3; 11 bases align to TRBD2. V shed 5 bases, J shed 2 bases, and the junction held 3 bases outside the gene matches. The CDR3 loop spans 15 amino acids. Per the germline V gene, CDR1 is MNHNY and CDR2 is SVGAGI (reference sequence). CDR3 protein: CASSGTSGHTDTQYF. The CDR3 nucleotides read TGTGCCAGCAGTGGGACTAGCGGACACACAGATACGCAGTATTTT.

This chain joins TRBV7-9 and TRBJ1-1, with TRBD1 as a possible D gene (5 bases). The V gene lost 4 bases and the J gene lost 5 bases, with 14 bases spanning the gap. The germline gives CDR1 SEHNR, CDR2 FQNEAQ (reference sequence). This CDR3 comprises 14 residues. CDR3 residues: CASSSYRGRTEAFF. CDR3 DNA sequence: TGTGCCAGCAGCTCCTATCGGGGGAGGACTGAAGCTTTCTTT.

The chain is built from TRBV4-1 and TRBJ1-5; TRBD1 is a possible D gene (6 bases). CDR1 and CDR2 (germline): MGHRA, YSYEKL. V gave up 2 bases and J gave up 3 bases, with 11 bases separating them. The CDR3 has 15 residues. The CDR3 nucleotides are TGCGCCAGCAGCCAACTGGACAGTTTCAATCAGCCCCAGCATTTT. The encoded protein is CASSQLDSFNQPQHF.

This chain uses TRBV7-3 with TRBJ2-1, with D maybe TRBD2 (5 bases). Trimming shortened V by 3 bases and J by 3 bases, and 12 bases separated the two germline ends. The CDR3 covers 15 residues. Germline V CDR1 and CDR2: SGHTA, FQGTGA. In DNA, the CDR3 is TGTGCCAGCAGCTTGTCCCGGGGTATCTACAATGAGCAGTTCTTC. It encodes CASSLSRGIYNEQFF.

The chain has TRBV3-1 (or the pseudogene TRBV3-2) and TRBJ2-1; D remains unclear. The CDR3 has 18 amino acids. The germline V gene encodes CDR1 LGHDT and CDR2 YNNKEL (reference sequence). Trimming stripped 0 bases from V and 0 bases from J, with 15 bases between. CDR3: CASSQDRYGWSSYNEQFF. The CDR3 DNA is TGTGCCAGCAGCCAAGATCGGTATGGTTGGAGCTCCTACAATGAGCAGTTCTTC.

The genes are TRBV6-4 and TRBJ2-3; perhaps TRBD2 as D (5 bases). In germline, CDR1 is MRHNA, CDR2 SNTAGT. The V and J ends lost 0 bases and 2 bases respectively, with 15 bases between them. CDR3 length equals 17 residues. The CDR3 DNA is TGTGCCAGCAGTGACTCAGGAGCGGAGCAGATCACAGATACGCAGTATTTT. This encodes CASSDSGAEQITDTQYF.

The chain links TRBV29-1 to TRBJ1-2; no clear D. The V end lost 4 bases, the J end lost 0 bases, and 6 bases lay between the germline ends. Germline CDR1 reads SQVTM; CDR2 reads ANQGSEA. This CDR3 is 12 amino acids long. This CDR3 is CSVVATNYGYTF. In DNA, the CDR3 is TGCAGCGTTGTAGCCACTAACTATGGCTACACCTTC.

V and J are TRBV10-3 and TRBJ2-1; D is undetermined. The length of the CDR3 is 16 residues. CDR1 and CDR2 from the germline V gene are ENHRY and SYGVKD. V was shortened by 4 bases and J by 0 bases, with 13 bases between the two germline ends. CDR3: CAISGVVPSSYNEQFF. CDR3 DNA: TGTGCCATCAGTGGAGTAGTACCAAGCTCCTACAATGAGCAGTTCTTC.

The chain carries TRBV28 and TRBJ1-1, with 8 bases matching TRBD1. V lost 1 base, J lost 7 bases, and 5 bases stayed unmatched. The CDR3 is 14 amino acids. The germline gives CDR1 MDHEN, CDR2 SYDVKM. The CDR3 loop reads CASSLYQGASEAFF. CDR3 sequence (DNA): TGTGCCAGCAGTTTATATCAGGGGGCTAGTGAAGCTTTCTTT.

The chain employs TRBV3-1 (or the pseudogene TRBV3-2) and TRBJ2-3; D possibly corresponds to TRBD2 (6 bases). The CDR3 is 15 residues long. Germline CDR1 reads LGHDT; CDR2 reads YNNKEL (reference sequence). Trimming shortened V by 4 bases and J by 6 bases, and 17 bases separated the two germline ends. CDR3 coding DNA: TGTGCCAGCAGCCGAAAGGGACTGGCCCCTGATACGCAGTATTTT. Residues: CASSRKGLAPDTQYF.

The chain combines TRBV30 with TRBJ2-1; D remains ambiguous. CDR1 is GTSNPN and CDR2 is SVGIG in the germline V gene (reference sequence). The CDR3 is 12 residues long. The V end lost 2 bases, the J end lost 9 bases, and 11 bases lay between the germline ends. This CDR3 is CAWSFLGIEQFF. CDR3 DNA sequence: TGTGCCTGGAGTTTTCTAGGTATTGAGCAGTTCTTC.